This TCR beta chain is drawn from a study of radiation and T cells in renal cell carcinoma. This CDR3 has 14 amino acids. CDR1 SGDLS and CDR2 YYNGEE come from the germline V gene. The V gene lost 2 bases and the J gene lost 6 bases, with 9 bases spanning the gap. Time point reported: blood 4 weeks post-SBRT, at nephrectomy. Treatment noted: 15 Gy SBRT to primary tumor, nephrectomy 4 weeks later. Produced via immunoSEQ multiplex PCR; TCRdb's table is partial and in-frame only. Of approximately 65,000 clones in the sample, approximately 80% were seen once. The receptor was isolated from a man aged 55 to 69 with renal cell carcinoma. The chain employs TRBV9 and TRBJ1-6; TRBD1 is a possible D gene (6 bases). Specimen: blood, collected from a patient whose treatment included radiotherapy and nephrectomy. CDR3 in amino acids: CASSVTGINSPLHF. The CDR3 DNA reads as TGTGCCAGCAGCGTTACAGGGATTAATTCACCCCTCCACTTT.